This T cell receptor (beta chain) is from a study of vaccination and CD4 T cells after COVID-19. At the level of the study: Cells were stimulated with overlapping spike peptides from SARS-CoV-2, HCoV-NL63, HCoV-OC43 and HCoV-229E. Study-wide findings and caveats: There was no significant change from around 21 to 38 median reactive clonotypes. When vaccine-specific clones from convalescent patients were examined, 304 of 307 were spike mono-reactive.

Note on this clonotype: Antigen specificity is unknown.

With the Oncomine TCR Beta short-read assay, DNA from cultured CD4+ T cells was sequenced. TCRdb analysed the PCR reads with MiXCR anew, one entry per CDR3 protein. The sample shows over 6,000 distinct CDR3 sequences, about 71% of them seen only once. Treatment here: approximately nine-day PBMC culture with coronavirus spike peptide pools or control peptides (ViraFEST assay). Gathering of the CD4+ T cells, from the unexposed donor, took place before the COVID-19 pandemic (2011-2018). Source material: CD4+ T cells from blood, cultured in vitro. The receptor's source is a human donor in good health.

Here the CDR3 reads CASSEQTNQPQHF. CDR3 coding DNA: TGTGCCAGCAGTGAACAGACTAATCAGCCCCAGCATTTT. The chain joins TRBV6-1 to TRBJ1-5; no clear D gene. With 2 bases removed from V and 4 bases from J, the gap between germline ends came to 6 bases. The CDR3 sequence is 13 residues long. Germline CDR1 reads MNHNS; CDR2 reads SASEGT.